These T cell receptor beta chains were read from a single sample in a study of identical twins. TCRdb processed the 5' RACE reads anew with MiXCR; each CDR3 protein has one entry. The sample has roughly 480,000 distinct CDR3 sequences, approximately 25% seen once. The data also belong to a second study, concerning T cells expressing NK-cell markers.

Sequencing used CD4+ T cells sorted from blood. Source of these receptors: a woman younger than 30 in good health. Each CDR3 is given with its conserved first and last residue. D genes are given only for firm matches. For some rows the clone size is stated as once, few or many, or as a class when expanded; others skip it.

CDR3 length: 14; V gene: TRBV10-3; J gene: TRBJ2-7; clone size: .; D gene: .; CDR3 DNA: TGTGCCATCAGTGAACTGGGGACCCCCTACGAGCAGTACTTC; CDR3 protein: CAISELGTPYEQYF
CDR3 length: 13; V gene: TRBV2; J gene: TRBJ1-5; clone size: few; D gene: .; CDR3 DNA: TGTGCCAGCAGTGAACGGCAGCTTGAGCCCCAGCATTTT; CDR3 protein: CASSERQLEPQHF
CDR3 length: 13; V gene: TRBV11-2; J gene: TRBJ1-1; clone size: .; D gene: .; CDR3 DNA: TGTGCCAGCAGCTTAGGAGGGCGGTCTGAAGCTTTCTTT; CDR3 protein: CASSLGGRSEAFF
CDR3 length: 16; V gene: TRBV4-1; J gene: TRBJ2-1; clone size: .; D gene: .; CDR3 DNA: TGCGCCAGCAGCCAAGATCCGACTAGGGGGTACAATGAGCAGTTCTTC; CDR3 protein: CASSQDPTRGYNEQFF
CDR3 length: 13; V gene: TRBV5-1; J gene: TRBJ2-3; clone size: few; D gene: .; CDR3 DNA: TGCGCCAGCAGCTCATTAACAACAGATACGCAGTATTTT; CDR3 protein: CASSSLTTDTQYF
CDR3 length: 14; V gene: TRBV27; J gene: TRBJ2-7; clone size: .; D gene: TRBD1; CDR3 DNA: TGTGCCAGCAGGCTTAACAGGGGACGGTCCGAGCAGTACTTC; CDR3 protein: CASRLNRGRSEQYF
CDR3 length: 18; V gene: TRBV27; J gene: TRBJ2-1; clone size: .; D gene: TRBD2; CDR3 DNA: TGTGCCTGCAGTTTAGGCCAGGGACTAGCGGGAGTCTACAATGAGCAGTTCTTC; CDR3 protein: CACSLGQGLAGVYNEQFF
CDR3 length: 15; V gene: TRBV9; J gene: TRBJ1-1; clone size: .; D gene: .; CDR3 DNA: TGTGCCAGCAGCGTACAGGCAGGTTCCAACACTGAAGCTTTCTTT; CDR3 protein: CASSVQAGSNTEAFF
CDR3 length: 16; V gene: TRBV27; J gene: TRBJ1-1; clone size: .; D gene: .; CDR3 DNA: TGTGCCAGCAGTTTTGGTGGGGCCCCAAGGAACACTGAAGCTTTCTTT; CDR3 protein: CASSFGGAPRNTEAFF
CDR3 length: 15; V gene: TRBV5-1; J gene: TRBJ2-7; clone size: .; D gene: .; CDR3 DNA: TGCGCCAGCAGCATCGAGCGGAGAGGTTCTGGCGAGCAGTACTTC; CDR3 protein: CASSIERRGSGEQYF
CDR3 length: 15; V gene: TRBV7-2; J gene: TRBJ2-1; clone size: few; D gene: .; CDR3 DNA: TGTGCCAGCAGCTCCTCTTTCGGGAAGATTAATGAGCAGTTCTTC; CDR3 protein: CASSSSFGKINEQFF
CDR3 length: 14; V gene: TRBV20-1; J gene: TRBJ2-1; clone size: .; D gene: TRBD2; CDR3 DNA: TGCAGTGCACAGACTAGCGGGGGGCCGAGGGAGCAGTTCTTC; CDR3 protein: CSAQTSGGPREQFF
CDR3 length: 14; V gene: TRBV2; J gene: TRBJ2-5; clone size: few; D gene: TRBD2; CDR3 DNA: TGTGCCAGCAGTGAGACTAGCGTCCAAGAGACCCAGTACTTC; CDR3 protein: CASSETSVQETQYF
CDR3 length: 14; V gene: TRBV14; J gene: TRBJ2-7; clone size: .; D gene: .; CDR3 DNA: TGTGCCAGCTCCCAAGGGGGGGATTGGCACGAGCAGTACTTC; CDR3 protein: CASSQGGDWHEQYF
CDR3 length: 14; V gene: TRBV3-1; J gene: TRBJ1-2; clone size: .; D gene: .; CDR3 DNA: TGTGCCAGCAGCCACTTGGGACCGGCTTACGACTACACCTTC; CDR3 protein: CASSHLGPAYDYTF
CDR3 length: 15; V gene: TRBV10-3; J gene: TRBJ1-6; clone size: few; D gene: .; CDR3 DNA: TGTGCCACCACAGTGGAGGGCGTAATTGGTTCACCCCTCCACTTT; CDR3 protein: CATTVEGVIGSPLHF
CDR3 length: 16; V gene: TRBV19; J gene: TRBJ2-3; clone size: .; D gene: .; CDR3 DNA: TGTGCCAGTACCCCTTCCGGGGGCCCCCCCCCAGATACGCAGTATTTT; CDR3 protein: CASTPSGGPPPDTQYF
CDR3 length: 17; V gene: TRBV18; J gene: TRBJ2-6; clone size: .; D gene: .; CDR3 DNA: TGTGCCAGCTCGAGGAGGGGGGAGTCCTCTGGGGCCAACGTCCTGACTTTC; CDR3 protein: CASSRRGESSGANVLTF
CDR3 length: 15; V gene: TRBV6-1; J gene: TRBJ2-6; clone size: .; D gene: .; CDR3 DNA: TGTGCCAGCAGTCCGAGATCATCTGGGGCCAACGTCCTGACTTTC; CDR3 protein: CASSPRSSGANVLTF
CDR3 length: 15; V gene: TRBV5-1; J gene: TRBJ2-1; clone size: few; D gene: TRBD2; CDR3 DNA: TGCGCCAGCAGCTCACCGGGACTAACCGGGAATGAGCAGTTCTTC; CDR3 protein: CASSSPGLTGNEQFF
CDR3 length: 13; V gene: TRBV3-1; J gene: TRBJ1-6; clone size: .; D gene: .; CDR3 DNA: TGTGCCAGCAGCCAAGACGGGGGCTCACCCCTCCACTTT; CDR3 protein: CASSQDGGSPLHF
CDR3 length: 15; V gene: TRBV11-3; J gene: TRBJ2-1; clone size: few; D gene: TRBD2; CDR3 DNA: TGTGCCAGCTCCTTAGCGGGGGGGAATGACAATGAGCAGTTCTTC; CDR3 protein: CASSLAGGNDNEQFF
CDR3 length: 13; V gene: TRBV20-1; J gene: TRBJ2-1; clone size: .; D gene: TRBD2; CDR3 DNA: TGCAGTGCCGGGACTAGCGGGAACAATGAGCAGTTCTTC; CDR3 protein: CSAGTSGNNEQFF
CDR3 length: 15; V gene: TRBV12-3/TRBV12-4; J gene: TRBJ2-7; clone size: few; D gene: TRBD1; CDR3 DNA: TGTGCCAGCAGTAGGACGGGACAGGGTAGCTACGAGCAGTACTTC; CDR3 protein: CASSRTGQGSYEQYF
CDR3 length: 13; V gene: TRBV18; J gene: TRBJ2-1; clone size: many; D gene: TRBD1; CDR3 DNA: TGTGCCAGCTCACGGGACAGAGGCAATGAGCAGTTCTTC; CDR3 protein: CASSRDRGNEQFF
CDR3 length: 13; V gene: TRBV29-1; J gene: TRBJ2-5; clone size: .; D gene: .; CDR3 DNA: TGCAGCGTTAATCCTGGGCCCCAAGAGACCCAGTACTTC; CDR3 protein: CSVNPGPQETQYF
CDR3 length: 15; V gene: TRBV20-1; J gene: TRBJ2-2; clone size: few; D gene: TRBD2; CDR3 DNA: TGCAGTGCTAGAGGTGCCGGGGGGGCAACCGGGGAGCTGTTTTTT; CDR3 protein: CSARGAGGATGELFF
CDR3 length: 13; V gene: TRBV7-2; J gene: TRBJ2-3; clone size: .; D gene: .; CDR3 DNA: TGTGCCAGCATAAAAGGGCCTCCAGATACGCAGTATTTT; CDR3 protein: CASIKGPPDTQYF
CDR3 length: 16; V gene: TRBV12-3/TRBV12-4; J gene: TRBJ2-5; clone size: few; D gene: TRBD2; CDR3 DNA: TGTGCCAGCAGTTTAGGCGGGTCGGGAGGCAAGGAGACCCAGTACTTC; CDR3 protein: CASSLGGSGGKETQYF
CDR3 length: 16; V gene: TRBV11-2; J gene: TRBJ2-2; clone size: .; D gene: .; CDR3 DNA: TGTGCCAGCAGCTTAGACGGCGGCGCGAACACCGGGGAGCTTTTTTTT; CDR3 protein: CASSLDGGANTGELFF
CDR3 length: 15; V gene: TRBV20-1; J gene: TRBJ2-3; clone size: few; D gene: .; CDR3 DNA: TGCAGTGCCCACCGCGGTCCGGCTAGCACAGATACGCAGTATTTT; CDR3 protein: CSAHRGPASTDTQYF
CDR3 length: 15; V gene: TRBV7-8; J gene: TRBJ1-4; clone size: few; D gene: TRBD1; CDR3 DNA: TGTGCCAGCAGCCGACAGGGGCTCCTTAATGAAAAACTGTTTTTT; CDR3 protein: CASSRQGLLNEKLFF
CDR3 length: 14; V gene: TRBV2; J gene: TRBJ1-1; clone size: .; D gene: .; CDR3 DNA: TGTGCCAGCAGTGATTGGCAGCAGAACACTGAAGCTTTCTTT; CDR3 protein: CASSDWQQNTEAFF
CDR3 length: 11; V gene: TRBV29-1; J gene: TRBJ1-1; clone size: few; D gene: .; CDR3 DNA: TGCAGCGTTGATGGCCTCGAAGGAGCTTTCTTT; CDR3 protein: CSVDGLEGAFF
CDR3 length: 14; V gene: TRBV19; J gene: TRBJ1-2; clone size: .; D gene: TRBD1; CDR3 DNA: TGTGCCAGTAGTAAAGCCGGGACAGGGAATGGCTACACCTTC; CDR3 protein: CASSKAGTGNGYTF
CDR3 length: 14; V gene: TRBV10-3; J gene: TRBJ1-2; clone size: .; D gene: .; CDR3 DNA: TGTGCCATCAGTGCAGGGGCTCTTAACTATGGCTACACCTTC; CDR3 protein: CAISAGALNYGYTF
CDR3 length: 15; V gene: TRBV7-2; J gene: TRBJ2-7; clone size: few; D gene: .; CDR3 DNA: TGTGCCAGCAGCGCTAGCAGGGGAATCTCCTACGAGCAGTACTTC; CDR3 protein: CASSASRGISYEQYF
CDR3 length: 15; V gene: TRBV7-9; J gene: TRBJ2-1; clone size: few; D gene: .; CDR3 DNA: TGTGCCAGCAGCTTAGTTCGGACGTTAAACAATGAGCAGTTCTTC; CDR3 protein: CASSLVRTLNNEQFF
CDR3 length: 14; V gene: TRBV4-3; J gene: TRBJ2-7; clone size: .; D gene: .; CDR3 DNA: TGCGCCAGCAGCCAAGGTTGGAGTTCCTACGAGCAGTACTTC; CDR3 protein: CASSQGWSSYEQYF
CDR3 length: 15; V gene: TRBV20-1; J gene: TRBJ1-1; clone size: few; D gene: TRBD1; CDR3 DNA: TGCAGTGCTAGATTGACAGGGGCACCGAACACTGAAGCTTTCTTT; CDR3 protein: CSARLTGAPNTEAFF
CDR3 length: 13; V gene: TRBV20-1; J gene: TRBJ1-6; clone size: .; D gene: .; CDR3 DNA: TGCAGTGCTAGTGGGCAGGGTAATTCACCCCTCCACTTT; CDR3 protein: CSASGQGNSPLHF
CDR3 length: 14; V gene: TRBV6-1; J gene: TRBJ1-5; clone size: many; D gene: .; CDR3 DNA: TGTGCCAGCAGCCGGGACCCGACGGCGGGGCCCCAGCATTTT; CDR3 protein: CASSRDPTAGPQHF
CDR3 length: 13; V gene: TRBV6-2/TRBV6-3; J gene: TRBJ1-1; clone size: few; D gene: .; CDR3 DNA: TGTGCCAGCAGTTACTCGCTGAACACTGAAGCTTTCTTT; CDR3 protein: CASSYSLNTEAFF
CDR3 length: 14; V gene: TRBV7-2; J gene: TRBJ2-7; clone size: many; D gene: .; CDR3 DNA: TGTGCCAGCAGCTTAGACCCGGAACCCTACGAGCAGTACTTC; CDR3 protein: CASSLDPEPYEQYF
CDR3 length: 13; V gene: TRBV20-1; J gene: TRBJ2-7; clone size: .; D gene: .; CDR3 DNA: TGCAGTGCTATGGGGGGTGGTATTTACGAGCAGTACTTC; CDR3 protein: CSAMGGGIYEQYF
CDR3 length: 17; V gene: TRBV25-1; J gene: TRBJ2-1; clone size: .; D gene: .; CDR3 DNA: TGTGCCAGCAGTGGCCAGAGAGAGCGGGCCGACTACAATGAGCAGTTCTTC; CDR3 protein: CASSGQRERADYNEQFF
CDR3 length: 14; V gene: TRBV28; J gene: TRBJ2-3; clone size: few; D gene: .; CDR3 DNA: TGTGCCAGCAGGGAGGGAGGTCGCACAGATACGCAGTATTTT; CDR3 protein: CASREGGRTDTQYF
CDR3 length: 14; V gene: TRBV6-1; J gene: TRBJ2-1; clone size: .; D gene: .; CDR3 DNA: TGTGCCAGCAGTGATAGCCTAGCCGTGGGATTGGAGTTCTTC; CDR3 protein: CASSDSLAVGLEFF
CDR3 length: 12; V gene: TRBV20-1; J gene: TRBJ2-5; clone size: .; D gene: .; CDR3 DNA: TGCAGTGCTAGAGCGTACCAAGAGACCCAGTACTTC; CDR3 protein: CSARAYQETQYF